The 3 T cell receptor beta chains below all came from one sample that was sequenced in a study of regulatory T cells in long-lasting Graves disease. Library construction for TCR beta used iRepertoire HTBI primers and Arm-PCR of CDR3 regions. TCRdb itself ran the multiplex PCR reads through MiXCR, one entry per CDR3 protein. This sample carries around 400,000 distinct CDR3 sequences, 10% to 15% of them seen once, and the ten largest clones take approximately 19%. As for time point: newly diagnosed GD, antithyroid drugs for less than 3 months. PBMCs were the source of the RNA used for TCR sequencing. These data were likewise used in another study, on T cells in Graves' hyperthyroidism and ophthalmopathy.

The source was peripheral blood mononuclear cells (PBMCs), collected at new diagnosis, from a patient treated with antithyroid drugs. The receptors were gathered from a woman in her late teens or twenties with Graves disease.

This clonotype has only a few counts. Here the CDR3 DNA reads TGTGCCAGCAGCTGGGACATCTACTCCTACAATGAGCAGTTCTTC. It translates to CASSWDIYSYNEQFF. The chain uses TRBV12-3 or TRBV12-4 and TRBJ2-1, with D possibly matching TRBD1 (6 bases). With 6 bases removed from V and 0 bases from J, the gap between germline ends came to 12 bases. The CDR3 length is 15 residues.

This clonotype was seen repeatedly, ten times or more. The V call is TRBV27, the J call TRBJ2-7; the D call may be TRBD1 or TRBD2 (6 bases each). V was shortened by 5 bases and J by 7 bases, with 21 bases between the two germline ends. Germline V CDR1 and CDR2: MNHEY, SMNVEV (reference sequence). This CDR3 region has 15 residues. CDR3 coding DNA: TGTGCCAGCAGTCCGGGACTTACTAGAAGGGGGGAGCAGTACGTC. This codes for CASSPGLTRRGEQYV.

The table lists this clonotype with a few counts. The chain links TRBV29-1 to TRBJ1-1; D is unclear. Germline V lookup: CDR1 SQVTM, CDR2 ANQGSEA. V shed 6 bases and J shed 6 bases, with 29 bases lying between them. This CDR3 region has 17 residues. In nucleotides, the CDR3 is TGCAGCGTCGCTACAATCACAGCGAATGGTCCGTTCGCTGAAGCTTTCTTT. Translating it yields CSVATITANGPFAEAFF.